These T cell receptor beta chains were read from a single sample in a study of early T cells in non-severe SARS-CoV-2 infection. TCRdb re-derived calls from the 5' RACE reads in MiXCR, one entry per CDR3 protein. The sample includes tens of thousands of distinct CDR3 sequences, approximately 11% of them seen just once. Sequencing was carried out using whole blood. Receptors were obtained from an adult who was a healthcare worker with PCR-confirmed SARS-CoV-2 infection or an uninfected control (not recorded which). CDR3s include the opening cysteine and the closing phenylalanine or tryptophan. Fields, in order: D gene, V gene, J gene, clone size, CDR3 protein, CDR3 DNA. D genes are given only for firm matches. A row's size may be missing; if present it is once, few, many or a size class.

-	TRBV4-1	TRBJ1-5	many	CASSQTREGPPQHF	TGCGCCAGCAGCCAAACTCGGGAGGGGCCGCCCCAGCATTTT
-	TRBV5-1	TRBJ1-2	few	CASSLAAGRNGYTF	TGCGCCAGCAGCTTGGCGGCAGGGAGAAATGGCTACACCTTC
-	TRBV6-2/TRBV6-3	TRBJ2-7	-	CASGVSYEQYF	TGTGCCAGCGGGGTCTCCTACGAGCAGTACTTC
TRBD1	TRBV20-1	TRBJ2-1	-	CSADRDRDNEQFF	TGCAGTGCAGACAGGGACAGGGACAATGAGCAGTTCTTC
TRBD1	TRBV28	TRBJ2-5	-	CASSRDREVTQYF	TGTGCCAGCAGTCGGGACAGGGAGGTGACCCAGTACTTC
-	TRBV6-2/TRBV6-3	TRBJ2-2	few	CASRSGELFF	TGTGCCAGCAGAAGCGGGGAGCTGTTTTTT
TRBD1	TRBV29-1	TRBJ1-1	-	CSGGTGTGATEAFF	TGCAGCGGGGGTACCGGGACAGGGGCCACTGAAGCTTTCTTT
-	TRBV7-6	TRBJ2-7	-	CASSSRTEGEQYF	TGTGCCAGCAGCTCCCGGACCGAGGGGGAGCAGTACTTC
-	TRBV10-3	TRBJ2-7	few	CAIGMGLIYEQYF	TGTGCCATCGGGATGGGACTGATCTACGAGCAGTACTTC
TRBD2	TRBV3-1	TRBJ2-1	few	CASSQASGIYNEQFF	TGTGCCAGCAGCCAAGCTAGCGGGATTTACAATGAGCAGTTCTTC
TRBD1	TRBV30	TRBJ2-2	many	CAWSPRTGYTGELFF	TGTGCCTGGAGTCCCAGGACAGGGTACACCGGGGAGCTGTTTTTT
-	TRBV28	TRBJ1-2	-	CASSYPSEDSLGGYTF	TGTGCCAGCAGTTACCCCTCGGAGGACAGCCTTGGCGGCTACACCTTC
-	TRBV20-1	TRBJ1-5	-	CSAPTTVQPQHF	TGCAGTGCCCCTACTACAGTGCAGCCCCAGCATTTT
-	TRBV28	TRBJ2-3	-	CASDDAGDTDTQYF	TGTGCCAGCGACGATGCGGGCGACACAGATACGCAGTATTTT
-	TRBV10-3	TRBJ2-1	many	CAIRGDPGGNNEQFF	TGTGCCATCAGGGGTGACCCTGGGGGGAACAATGAGCAGTTCTTC